The 11 T cell receptor beta chains reported below all come from one sample, sequenced in a study of Ad26.COV2.S vaccination and SARS-CoV-2 variants. The treatment denotes: around 19 received Ad26.COV2.S at low or high dose, single or two shots; about 5 received placebo; per-sample allocation not given. Samples analyzed were those drawn on day 63 after the first vaccine or placebo injection. Some clones are missing from TCRdb's copy, which holds only in-frame ones; the method was immunoSEQ multiplex PCR. The profile shows some 300,000 clones, 70% to 90% of them singletons. This material consisted of peripheral blood, taken in a trial of Ad26.COV2.S vaccine versus placebo. The receptors originated from a person aged 18 to 65 who received the Ad26.COV2.S COVID-19 vaccine or a placebo.

The chain is built from TRBV28 and TRBJ1-5, with D unresolved. With 6 bases removed from V and 6 bases from J, the gap between germline ends came to 12 bases. The CDR3 is 13 amino acids. Germline V gives CDR1 MDHEN, CDR2 SYDVKM. In DNA, the CDR3 is TGTGCCAGCAGGGTTCCAGTGGGTCAGCCCCAGCATTTT. It encodes CASRVPVGQPQHF.

This rearrangement joins TRBV9 to TRBJ2-1; TRBD2 matches at 8 bases. Germline CDR1 reads SGDLS; CDR2 reads YYNGEE. The CDR3 loop spans 15 amino acids. Trimming cost V 0 bases and J 4 bases; bases outside gene matches: 3. The chain's CDR3 is CASSVGAGAYNEQFF. In DNA, the CDR3 is TGTGCCAGCAGCGTAGGAGCGGGGGCTTACAATGAGCAGTTCTTC.

V gene TRBV20-1 combines with J gene TRBJ1-6; D ambiguous. Between the trimmed V and J ends, which lost 0 bases and 10 bases, there was a span of 4 bases. Germline-derived CDR1 and CDR2 are DFQATT and SNEGSKA (reference sequence). The CDR3 length is 11 residues. The DNA of the CDR3 is TGCAGTGCTAGAGATCCCTCACCCCTCCACTTT. Translating it yields CSARDPSPLHF.

The V gene is TRBV3-1 (or the pseudogene TRBV3-2), the J gene TRBJ1-2, with TRBD1 matching 7 bases. The junction had 5 bases not matched to a gene; V was cut back by 5 bases and J by 2 bases. The CDR3 consists of 14 residues. Germline V lookup: CDR1 LGHDT, CDR2 YNNKEL (reference sequence). In nucleotides, the CDR3 is TGTGCCAGCAGCTTAAGGGGGCGGAACTATGGCTACACCTTC. This translates into CASSLRGRNYGYTF.

The genes are TRBV15 and TRBJ1-2; D perhaps matches TRBD1 (5 bases). CDR3 length: 13 amino acids. The ends were cut back, 0 bases at V and 7 bases at J, with 9 bases in the middle. Germline V gene sequence: CDR1 LNHNV, CDR2 YYDKDF (reference sequence). CDR3 sequence reads: CATSREGTLGYTF. Here the CDR3 DNA reads TGTGCCACCAGCAGAGAGGGGACGCTTGGCTACACCTTC.

The genes are TRBV19 and TRBJ2-7; 8 positions match TRBD1. V trimming: 7 bases; J trimming: 0 bases; junction bases outside the gene matches: 5. There are 14 residues in the CDR3. Per germline, CDR1 LNHDA and CDR2 SQIVND (reference sequence). The CDR3 DNA reads as TGTGCCAGTAAGACAGGGGTTAGCTCCTACGAGCAGTACTTC. Its protein is CASKTGVSSYEQYF. The whole variable domain, filled in from reference TRBV19 and TRBJ2-7, reads DGGITQSPKYLFRKEGQNVTLSCEQNLNHDAMYWYRQDPGQGLRLIYYSQIVNDFQKGDIAEGYSVSREKKESFPLTVTSAQKNPTAFYLCASKTGVSSYEQYFGPGTRLTVT.

This chain joins TRBV5-1 and TRBJ2-2; no reliable D call. Germline V CDR1 and CDR2: SGHRS, YFSETQ. V lost 0 bases and J lost 6, with 6 bases in between. This CDR3 is 13 amino acids long. Here the CDR3 reads CASSLAWAGELFF. CDR3 DNA sequence: TGCGCCAGCAGCTTGGCCTGGGCCGGGGAGCTGTTTTTT.

This chain links TRBV29-1 with TRBJ1-2, with TRBD1 as a possible D gene (5 bases). The CDR3 runs 15 residues. The V gene's germline CDR1 is SQVTM and CDR2 ANQGSEA. The V gene lost 3 bases and the J gene lost 0 bases, with 14 bases spanning the gap. The CDR3 here is CSVEEGALSNYGYTF. The DNA of the CDR3 is TGCAGCGTTGAGGAAGGGGCACTCTCTAACTATGGCTACACCTTC.

This clone came up a few times. This chain connects TRBV5-4 to TRBJ2-7, with TRBD1 matching 8 bases. The germline V gene encodes CDR1 SGHNT and CDR2 YYREEE (reference sequence). J was trimmed by 0 bases and V by 4 bases; bases with no gene match: 6. The CDR3 has 15 amino acids. The CDR3 bases are TGTGCCAGCAGCCGAGGACAGGGAAGCTCCTACGAGCAGTACTTC. This encodes CASSRGQGSSYEQYF.

The rearrangement links TRBV6-4 to TRBJ2-3; no clear D gene. Between the trimmed V and J ends, which lost 0 bases and 4 bases, there was a span of 8 bases. CDR1 and CDR2 from the germline V gene are MRHNA and SNTAGT. The CDR3 is 14 amino acids. The DNA for the CDR3 is TGTGCCAGCAGTGACTCTCGTACAGCAGATACGCAGTATTTT. Its translation is CASSDSRTADTQYF.

The gene calls are TRBV2 and TRBJ2-5; tentative D call: TRBD1 (6 bases). Germline CDR1 and CDR2: SNHLY and FYNNEI. V was trimmed by 7 bases and J by 5 bases, leaving 17 bases between them. CDR3 length: 14 amino acids. The CDR3 loop is CASIVNRVEETQYF. The CDR3 DNA reads as TGTGCCAGCATTGTAAACAGGGTCGAGGAGACCCAGTACTTC.